This T cell receptor (beta chain) was observed in a study of blood T cell repertoires in COVID-19. Trimming removed 3 bases from V and 5 bases from J, with 13 bases in between. CDR3 length: 15 amino acids. Germline lookup yields CDR1 MDHEN and CDR2 SYDVKM. In the original processing: Reference gene primer amplification gave estimated nucleated cell counts. Using immunoSEQ multiplex PCR, the repertoire was profiled, and TCRdb retains in-frame clones only, with some absent. The V and J calls and clone size come from that table; D and trimming were worked out from the DNA. The sample holds around 270,000 clones, around 82% seen once.

The chain employs TRBV28 and TRBJ2-2; D call uncertain. This receptor was identified in a person aged 70 to 85 with COVID-19, enrolled during active disease. The material sequenced was peripheral blood. Here the CDR3 reads CASSLVGATTGELFF. The CDR3 DNA sequence: TGTGCCAGCAGTTTGGTGGGCGCCACTACCGGGGAGCTGTTTTTT.